This TCR beta chain comes out of a study of blood T cell repertoires in COVID-19. Across the study: Researchers got acute and convalescent COVID-19 samples from the United States, Italy and Spain. The cDNA or gDNA used as material had been derived from T cells, B-cell-depleted T cells, or PBMCs.

In the original workflow: Using reference gene primer amplification, nucleated cell counts were estimated. Method: immunoSEQ multiplex PCR; TCRdb's copy keeps in-frame clones and lacks some. The DNA was the basis for D and trimming; V, J and clone size are from that table. The table lists some 160,000 clones, approximately 83% of them singletons. Trimming removed 4 bases from V and 4 bases from J; junction bases left unmatched: 5. Germline CDR1 LNHDA, CDR2 SQIVND (reference sequence). The CDR3 covers 15 residues. The chain carries TRBV19 and TRBJ1-5; 9 positions agree with TRBD1. This sequence was found in a human donor in a cohort sampled during active COVID-19. Source material: peripheral blood. DNA for the CDR3: TGTGCCAGTAGTACTGGACAGGGGAGGAATCAGCCCCAGCATTTT. Its translation is CASSTGQGRNQPQHF. The variable domain in full, with the rest retrieved from reference TRBV19 and TRBJ1-5, is DGGITQSPKYLFRKEGQNVTLSCEQNLNHDAMYWYRQDPGQGLRLIYYSQIVNDFQKGDIAEGYSVSREKKESFPLTVTSAQKNPTAFYLCASSTGQGRNQPQHFGDGTRLSIL.